This T cell receptor beta chain is drawn from a study of T cell responses to AZD1222 COVID-19 vaccine. Data came from immunoSEQ multiplex PCR; TCRdb stores just in-frame clones and leaves some out. The table includes approximately 100,000 clones, about nine tenths detected once. This clone has just one count. Antigen specificity is unknown. Study-wide results and caveats: Clonal diversity was possibly underestimated, and white British individuals and females predominated among donors. Two AZD1222 doses significantly raised spike-specific TCR breadth and depth over controls. Among those given AZD1222, only five or six were seropositive at baseline.

The clonotype originates from an adult in good health. Sample: peripheral blood, taken on day 0 of AZD1222 vaccination.

CDR3: CASSLGGYIQYF. CDR3 DNA: TGTGCCAGCAGTTTGGGGGGCTACATTCAGTACTTC. The chain combines TRBV28 with TRBJ2-4; TRBD1 or TRBD2 may be the D gene (6 bases each). The V gene lost 3 bases and the J gene lost 8 bases, with 8 bases spanning the gap. CDR1 is MDHEN and CDR2 is SYDVKM in the germline V gene. CDR3 length equals 12 residues.